The clone carrying this TCR beta chain was detected only a few times. This sequence may be a read error, since a much larger clone differs from it by one base. This specimen belongs to a study of T cells in Graves' hyperthyroidism and ophthalmopathy. RNA transcripts provided the source from which TCR beta CDR3 regions were amplified. The HTBI primer set was used in a first-round RT-PCR of the TCR CDR3. MiXCR, applied by TCRdb to the multiplex PCR reads, yields one record per CDR3 protein. The table shows fewer than 750,000 distinct CDR3 sequences, with around 15% occurring only once. Thyroid ultrasound and orbital computed tomography, with clinical symptoms and serum thyroxine and TRAb, informed diagnoses. Fresh peripheral blood, roughly 10 ml of it, supplied the PBMCs. The sequencing sample was made of blood. This TCR was sampled from a woman in her forties with Graves' ophthalmopathy.

As DNA, the CDR3 is TGTACCAGCAGCAGATGGACAGGGGGCTACCTTTACAATGAGCAGTTCTTC. It codes for CTSSRWTGGYLYNEQFF. This chain connects TRBV7-6 to TRBJ2-1; 11 nucleotides line up with TRBD1. The CDR3 has 17 amino acids. Germline-derived CDR1 and CDR2 are SGHVS and FNYEAQ.